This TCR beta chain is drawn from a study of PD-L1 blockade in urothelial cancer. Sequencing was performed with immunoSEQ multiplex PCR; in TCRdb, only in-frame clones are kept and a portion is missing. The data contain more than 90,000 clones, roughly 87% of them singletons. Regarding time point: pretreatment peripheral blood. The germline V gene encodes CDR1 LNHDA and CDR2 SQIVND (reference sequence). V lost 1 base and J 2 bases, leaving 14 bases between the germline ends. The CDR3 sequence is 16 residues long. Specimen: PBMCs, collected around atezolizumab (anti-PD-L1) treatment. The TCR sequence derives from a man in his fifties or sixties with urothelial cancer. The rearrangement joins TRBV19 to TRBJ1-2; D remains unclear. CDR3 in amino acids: CASSIGRTAGNYGYTF. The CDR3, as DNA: TGTGCCAGTAGTATAGGTCGGACGGCGGGGAACTATGGCTACACCTTC. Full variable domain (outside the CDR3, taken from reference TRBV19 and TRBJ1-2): DGGITQSPKYLFRKEGQNVTLSCEQNLNHDAMYWYRQDPGQGLRLIYYSQIVNDFQKGDIAEGYSVSREKKESFPLTVTSAQKNPTAFYLCASSIGRTAGNYGYTFGSGTRLTVV.